A selection of T cell receptor beta chains follows, all from one sample in a study of technical replicates of blood from four donors. Assay used: immunoSEQ multiplex PCR; TCRdb lists only in-frame clones, some missing. The table lists under 80,000 clones, more than 85% of them singletons. The source material was T cells isolated from PBMCs. Receptor source: a human donor in good health. Some clones in this sample may be carry-over from other donors' samples. CDR3s include the opening cysteine and the closing phenylalanine or tryptophan. A clone size is listed for some rows: how often the clone was seen (once, few, many), or a class if it is expanded.

TRBV5-6 . CASSFGGGYEQYF
TRBV6-5 . CASRPDIFYEQYF
TRBV7-2 once CASSWERERNTEAFF
TRBV11-3 . CASSLVAGGIDTQYF
TRBV9 . CASSVEGSRTDTQYF
TRBV7-9 . CASSSTGDRGYTF
TRBV9 . CASSVEGDRGAYGYTF
TRBV9 . CASSALGGSYNEQFF
TRBV10-3 . CAISANLETSSEFF
TRBV7-9 once CASGSLRPTNEKLFF
TRBV7-3 . CASSLRPDSNTGELFF
TRBV7-2 . CASSLFEIETQYF
TRBV5-4 . CASREDRGTDTQYF
TRBV10-3 . CAISESVGVYTEAFF
TRBV27 . CASRDRSVTNEKLFF
TRBV6-1 . CASDSPYGYTF
TRBV10-3 once CAITSGGRDEQFF
TRBV18 . CASDRNGPTSNEQFF
TRBV11-2 . CASSLGGGGTGLEKLFF
TRBV5-1 . CASARREGPGELFF
TRBV4-3 . CASSPLLTSGTTDTQYF
TRBV7-3 . CASRKGDGGNDGYTF
TRBV5-1 . CASSTSGQGSTEAFF
TRBV19 once CASSAAGTGSYEQYF
TRBV6-5 few CASSYHPRGQPQHF
TRBV6-6 . CASSLDRPEAFF